This TCR beta chain was sequenced for a study of cytomegalovirus exposure and HLA in healthy donors. The CDR3 runs to 15 residues. Trimming pared 2 bases from V and 4 bases from J, leaving 15 bases between. Per the germline V gene, CDR1 is LGHNT and CDR2 is FRNRAP. Regarding the study as a whole: Most TCR sequences were rare, but some public TCRs occurred in many donors. According to an earlier analysis, most TCR beta V segments yielded productive rearrangements about 90% or about 30% of the time. TCR beta sequences reportedly predicted most subjects' HLA-A and HLA-B alleles accurately.

Likely unrecorded immune exposures existed in these nominally healthy donors. The PCR ran on 60 Vbeta and 13 Jbeta primers. The assay was immunoSEQ multiplex PCR, and TCRdb's table has in-frame clones only and misses some. The sample has more than 95,000 clones; over 65% are singletons. Regarding this clone: Antigen: not known.

The chain uses TRBV12-5 and TRBJ2-7, with D possibly being TRBD2 (7 bases). The sequenced sample was PBMCs. This receptor was taken from a man aged 25-40 years in good health and CMV-seronegative. The CDR3 coding sequence is TGTGCTAGTGGTTTGTGGGGGGGCGGAACGTACGAGCAGTACTTC. It translates to CASGLWGGGTYEQYF.